This TCR beta chain stems from a study of blood T cell dynamics during melanoma immunotherapy. Notes on the study in general: Disease-control patients' PBMC repertoires became either more clonal or more diverse at W3.

This clone was found once. What it binds is unknown. A fixed DNA input of about 0.35 ug was used per bulk PBMC sample. Libraries were prepared by immunoSEQ multiplex PCR; TCRdb keeps only in-frame clonotypes and omits some of them. There are fewer than 11,000 clones in the sample; about 87% occur only once, and around 10% lies in the top ten. After removal of 9 bases from V and 3 bases from J, the junction contained 3 bases not matched to a gene. The CDR3 contains 15 residues. CDR1 is ENHRY, CDR2 SYGVKD, per germline. The time point denotes: pre-treatment baseline. The sample in question was blood, obtained from a patient treated with checkpoint blockade. The origin of this receptor is a human donor with melanoma. The chain carries TRBV10-3 and TRBJ2-2; TRBD2 matches at 14 bases. The CDR3: CAIGTSGGHTGELFF. Here the CDR3 DNA reads TGTGCCATTGGGACTAGCGGGGGCCACACCGGGGAGCTGTTTTTT.